This T cell receptor beta chain was documented in a study of cytomegalovirus exposure and HLA in healthy donors (dated by TCRdb to the late 2010s). About the study as a whole: An earlier analysis of 550 to 700 of the donors reported about 290 Gb of sequence data and some 100 million unique TCR beta sequences from 150 million to 200 million T cells. An early release covering some 640 HLA-typed donors comprised 250 to 350 gigabases of sequencing data and around 80 million unique TCR sequences. Of the roughly 430 genotyped donors, 81% fell in the genetic ancestry cluster associated with self-reported Caucasian donors. The aim of the study was to test whether cataloging public T cell receptors could identify signatures of past pathogen exposure. Using immunosequencing, the study profiled T cell repertoires from around 670 subjects and related those repertoires to cytomegalovirus serostatus. A separate validation cohort of more than 100 different subjects was used in addition to the approximately 670-subject first cohort. High-throughput TCR immunosequencing, statistical association of individual TCRs with disease status, and machine learning were combined to predict cytomegalovirus infection status. A later analysis re-examined previously published TCR beta repertoires from about 670 donors and added high-resolution HLA genotyping to investigate patterns of TCR occurrence. Rather than using new phenotypic data, the later analysis identified candidate immune exposures from TCR beta sequences and from how often those sequences occurred across donors. In an earlier analysis of a few hundred of the donors, high-throughput TCR beta sequencing was used to judge whether each TCR beta V gene segment behaved as functional or pseudogenic. Donor age, sex, ethnicity and CMV serostatus were compiled together with the repertoire data. A later genetic analysis used genome-wide SNP genotypes for about three fifths of the 666 donors, treating that subset as a discovery cohort. Every discovery cohort repertoire had been produced on one sequencing platform. Class I and class II HLA loci were covered by the typing at four-digit resolution. Typing coverage differed by locus: A, B, C, DRB1 and DQB1 were typed in roughly 620-630 donors, DQA1 in about 500, DPA1 in over 600, and DPB1 in around 490. Four to six DR-DQ haplotypes were handled as single units for association and clustering, since linkage in the cohort was strong. On average, roughly 240,000 unique TCR beta nucleotide sequences were sequenced per donor among 398 genotyped donors of the cohort, with around 19% of those sequences being non-productive. The paper's findings and limits, for the study overall: Specific HLA alleles were associated with 15,000 to 20,000 TCR beta sequences at a false discovery rate of 0.05 in a later analysis. Correlated functional status among segregating V segments might reflect linkage disequilibrium, but an unknown experimental factor could not be ruled out. Three of the identified cytomegalovirus-associated TCR beta chains were confirmed in vitro to be specific for cytomegalovirus antigens. An association between a missense DCLRE1C variant and V-gene and J-gene trimming of TCR beta chains was found in a later genetic analysis and replicated in an independent cohort. The only immune exposure information available for the cohort was CMV serostatus. In a later analysis, HLA-associated TCR beta chains showed more clonal expansion and lower generation probabilities than non-associated chains that were equally common. Broadly in line with IMGT annotations, most TCR beta V segments showed up in productive rearrangements about 87% or about 30% of the time in an earlier analysis of several hundred of the donors. In a later analysis, the rate of TCR association differed among HLA loci, with DRB1 alleles having the most associated TCRs and HLA-C alleles having the fewest. Some IMGT-functional V segments, including TRBV6-2 and TRBV6-3, could not be distinguished by the 87-base-pair reads and were therefore excluded. The classifier was reported to diagnose cytomegalovirus status with high specificity and sensitivity in both the original cohort and the validation cohort. A later analysis reported that several top co-occurrence clusters appeared linked to parvovirus B19, influenza, CMV and Epstein-Barr virus. The earlier analysis of approximately 540 of the donors excluded approximately 15 rarely observed V segments, including chromosome 9 orphons, because counts were too low. Because HLA typing was unavailable for some donors at each locus, only the typed subset was used in association tests. In the study, some 180 TCR beta chains were listed as associated with cytomegalovirus. Across donors, most TCR sequences were observed very rarely, whereas some public TCRs were present in many individuals. Presence/absence analyses assumed roughly uniform sequencing depth across donors, an assumption that may not hold. It was suggested by the authors that the approach could potentially be generalized to other disease states and immunological phenotypes. A further reported finding was that TCR beta sequences accurately predicted the HLA-A and HLA-B alleles for most subjects in the first cohort. This cohort had only TCR beta chains sequenced, and the lack of alpha or paired-chain data limited which features could be detected. Assigning TCR associations to individual alleles was difficult when HLA alleles, especially DR and DQ, strongly co-occurred. A group of highly shared sequence variants was considered likely to be a technical artifact of the sequencing pipeline. In a later analysis, most CMV-associated TCR beta chains were found to appear HLA-restricted, with HLA associations seemingly driven largely by CMV exposure. Compared with the approximately 670-donor mean, donors in an Asian-associated ancestry cluster had fewer N-insertions in productive TCRs, according to a later genetic analysis.

The germline V gene sets CDR1 to SGHRS and CDR2 to YFSETQ. From V the trimming removes 7 bases and from J it removes 2 bases, while the gene matches leave 8 bases of the junction unaccounted for. Inclusive of the bounding cysteine and phenylalanine, the CDR3 is 15 residues long. Only the CDR3 part of the read is kept: 45 bases, read in frame from the first base. Preparation of the library involved the immunoSEQ multiplex PCR assay. The multiplex PCR relied on a mix of 60 forward primers for TCR Vbeta segments and 13 reverse primers for TCR Jbeta segments. The CDR3 region of rearranged TCR beta genes was amplified from genomic DNA by a multiplex PCR assay. Amplified TCR beta libraries were sequenced as 87-base-pair reads on the Illumina HiSeq System. On the authors' methods: A later analysis tallied roughly 78 million unique TCR beta chains across the roughly 610 repertoires, and approximately 9.9 million of those chains were shared by two or more donors. Raw reads were error-corrected and collapsed into unique sequences with a nearest-neighbor algorithm that merged closely related sequences to remove PCR and sequencing errors. V, D and J gene segments were assigned by aligning CDR3 sequences to IMGT reference sequences. Each retained sequence needed at least a six-nucleotide match to both a V gene segment and a J gene segment. Rearrangements were called productive when the CDR3 lacked stop codons and stayed in frame with V and J; all others were non-productive. CDR3 was defined by IMGT convention, running from the second conserved V-encoded cysteine to the conserved J-encoded phenylalanine. Sequences without an unambiguous match to a single V gene segment were excluded from the earlier analysis of 450 to 650 of the donors. An earlier analysis of approximately 590 of the donors classified V segments as functional when productive rearrangements were above 56.7% and as segregating when the standard deviation between donors was above 5%. A statistical classification framework was built for diagnosing cytomegalovirus status from the catalog of TCR beta chain sequences. A later analysis assigned V and J genes by comparing TCR nucleotide sequences with IMGT/GENE-DB human TR gene sequences. Using the TCRdist pipeline, a later analysis assigned CDR3 sequences along with most-parsimonious VDJ recombination scenarios. In a later analysis, each TCR beta chain was defined by its CDR3 amino acid sequence together with its V-gene family, and reads without a unique V-gene family were excluded. A later analysis removed roughly 590 highly shared, low-generation-probability nucleotide sequences to deal with suspected cross-contamination and a sequencing artifact. In a later analysis, a clonal expansion index was calculated for each public chain from normalized within-repertoire ranks of inferred template counts. Generation probabilities in a later analysis came from a VDJ recombination model fitted to out-of-frame rearrangements, and those results were checked against IGoR. In a later analysis, TCR-TCR, TCR-HLA and TCR-CMV co-occurrence was scored with hypergeometric tests, and a repertoire-size bias correction was applied to TCR pairs. False discovery rates were estimated in a later analysis by permuting HLA or CMV assignments 20 times. In a later analysis, co-occurring TCRs were grouped using DBSCAN, and TCRdist sequence similarity was added for clustering within HLA-allele-positive subsets. Repertoires with fewer than 30,000 or more than 120,000 public chains, plus five repertoires with anomalous nucleotide sharing, were excluded from co-occurrence clustering. The table was pulled from immuneACCESS by TCRdb, which kept in-frame rearrangements only. Such tables lose some clones; where checked, under half of the loss comes from unresolved V genes, and the rest has no known cause. V and J calls and clone size are given by that table; D and trimming were obtained from the DNA. The sample table contains under 110,000 clones; only one count was recorded for 65% to 80% of them. The ten largest account for 3.6% of the sample.

The cohort was made up of approximately 670 healthy bone marrow donors. All cohort members were sampled while nominally healthy, although unrecorded immune exposures were likely present. The donor was CMV seronegative and was included in the group of 352 seronegative cohort members. Every donor gave a peripheral blood sample, and the peripheral blood mononuclear cells from that sample were used for TCR beta sequencing. Genomic DNA extraction from the blood cell samples was performed with the Qiagen DNeasy Blood Extraction Kit. This clone was found a few times. No cognate antigen has been identified for it. The record has no base qualities; no much larger clone is one base away.

The receptor chain draws on TRBV5-1 and TRBJ2-2; a stretch of 7 junction bases matches TRBD2. This receptor was identified in a man aged 60 to 75 in good health and CMV-seronegative. Source material: PBMCs. CDR3 protein: CASASGETNTGELFF. The nucleotide sequence reads TGCGCCAGCGCCAGCGGGGAAACTAACACCGGGGAGCTGTTTTTT.